Below, 19 T cell receptor beta chains from the same sample are listed, as sequenced in a study of blood T cell repertoires in COVID-19. Sequencing was performed with immunoSEQ multiplex PCR; in TCRdb, only in-frame clones are kept and a portion is missing. The sample holds more than 110,000 clones, roughly 85% seen once. Sequencing was performed on PBMCs or T cells enriched from blood (not recorded which). These TCRs come from a woman in her 50s who had recovered from COVID-19.

This clone showed up just a few times. The chain recombines TRBV28 with TRBJ2-1; 12 bases are a match to TRBD1. The CDR3 length is 15 residues. J lost 4 bases, V lost 8 bases, and 6 bases had no gene match. The V gene's germline CDR1 is MDHEN and CDR2 SYDVKM. The CDR3 loop is CASGGQGARYNEQFF. CDR3 sequence (DNA): TGTGCCAGCGGGGGACAGGGGGCGCGTTACAATGAGCAGTTCTTC. Using reference TRBV28 and TRBJ2-1 for the parts outside the CDR3, the full variable domain is DVKVTQSSRYLVKRTGEKVFLECVQDMDHENMFWYRQDPGLGLRLIYFSYDVKMKEKGDIPEGYSVSREKKERFSLILESASTNQTSMYLCASGGQGARYNEQFFGPGTRLTVL.

V usage is TRBV27 and J usage is TRBJ1-2; D call uncertain. This CDR3 is 13 amino acids long. Germline V gene lookup returns CDR1 MNHEY and CDR2 SMNVEV (reference sequence). Trimming took off 3 bases at V and 8 bases at J, with 13 bases between the two ends. CDR3 nucleotides: TGTGCCAGCAGTTTGGGTCGGAGGACCGGCTACACCTTC. Its protein product is CASSLGRRTGYTF.

This clone has a handful of counts. The V and J genes are TRBV10-2 and TRBJ1-5; D is ambiguous. V lost 6 bases to trimming and J lost 9 bases, with 12 bases between them. The CDR3 runs to 12 residues. From germline, CDR1 is WSHSY and CDR2 SAAADI. The CDR3 DNA reads as TGCGCCAGCAGCCTAATCAAATCGCCCCAGCATTTT. Protein: CASSLIKSPQHF.

This chain joins TRBV4-1 and TRBJ1-1; D possibly corresponds to TRBD1 (5 bases). The germline gives CDR1 MGHRA, CDR2 YSYEKL. V gave up 6 bases and J gave up 5 bases, with 16 bases separating them. The CDR3 loop spans 14 amino acids. The DNA of the CDR3 is TGCGCCAGCAGTGAAGGGGCCAGGGCGACTGAAGCTTTCTTT. The encoded protein is CASSEGARATEAFF.

CDR3 loop: CASSQGSPGGYGGELFF. The DNA of the CDR3 is TGTGCCAGCAGCCAAGGGAGCCCGGGGGGGTACGGCGGGGAGCTGTTTTTT. The chain uses TRBV3-1 (or the pseudogene TRBV3-2) and TRBJ2-2; 8 bases map to TRBD2. Trimming at V came to 1 base and at J to 7 bases, leaving 11 bases not matched to a gene. Germline V lookup: CDR1 LGHDT, CDR2 YNNKEL (reference sequence). The CDR3 spans 17 residues.

This clone occurred a few times. This rearrangement joins TRBV30 to TRBJ2-3; 9 bases are a match to TRBD2. CDR1 is GTSNPN, CDR2 SVGIG, per germline (reference sequence). Trimming at V came to 1 base and at J to 7 bases, leaving 6 bases not matched to a gene. This CDR3 region has 14 residues. The CDR3 nucleotides are TGTGCCTGGAGTGAGGGTAGCGGGAGCTATACGCAGTATTTT. It yields the protein CAWSEGSGSYTQYF.

The chain uses TRBV13 and TRBJ2-1, with a weak D call TRBD2 (6 bases). The CDR3 sequence is 15 residues long. The germline V gene has CDR1 PRHDT and CDR2 FYEKMQ (reference sequence). Trimming removed 5 bases at V and 2 bases at J, with 13 bases between. The CDR3 reads CASSRGTPPYNEQFF. In nucleotides, the CDR3 is TGTGCCAGCAGCCGCGGGACTCCCCCCTACAATGAGCAGTTCTTC. The whole variable domain, filled in from reference TRBV13 and TRBJ2-1, reads AAGVIQSPRHLIKEKRETATLKCYPIPRHDTVYWYQQGPGQDPQFLISFYEKMQSDKGSIPDRFSAQQFSDYHSELNMSSLELGDSALYFCASSRGTPPYNEQFFGPGTRLTVL.

The table lists this clone with a count of one. The J gene is TRBJ2-7, the V gene TRBV19; a weak D match, TRBD2 (6 bases). Germline V gene sequence: CDR1 LNHDA, CDR2 SQIVND (reference sequence). Trimming pared 11 bases from V and 7 bases from J, leaving 12 bases between. The CDR3 contains 10 residues. CDR3 DNA sequence: TGTGCCTTCACCGGGAGTGAGCAGTACTTC. It encodes CAFTGSEQYF.

The chain joins TRBV9 to TRBJ1-2; D is perhaps TRBD1 (5 bases). There are 15 residues in the CDR3. Germline lookup yields CDR1 SGDLS and CDR2 YYNGEE. Between the trimmed V and J ends, which lost 3 bases and 6 bases, there was a span of 18 bases. The CDR3 nucleotides are TGTGCCAGCAGCGCAAGGGCTTCCGGGGGGGATGGCTACACCTTC. Protein product: CASSARASGGDGYTF.

The rearrangement links TRBV20-1 to TRBJ1-2; D is perhaps TRBD1 (5 bases). Germline CDR1 reads DFQATT; CDR2 reads SNEGSKA (reference sequence). Trimming removed 5 bases at V and 8 bases at J, with 9 bases between. CDR3 length equals 10 residues. The CDR3 nucleotides read TGCAGTGCTCCGGGGGTAGGCTACACCTTC. Its translation: CSAPGVGYTF.

This clone came up a few times. The chain carries TRBV11-2 and TRBJ2-1; 10 bases line up with TRBD1. Trimming at V came to 4 bases and at J to 4 bases, leaving 7 bases not matched to a gene. The CDR3 covers 16 residues. Germline V gives CDR1 SGHAT, CDR2 FQNNGV. Here the CDR3 DNA reads TGTGCCAGCAGCTCCCTCGGGACAGGGGCTTACAATGAGCAGTTCTTC. Protein: CASSSLGTGAYNEQFF.

V gene TRBV2 combines with J gene TRBJ1-4; 10 bases align to TRBD1. The V segment lost 10 bases and the J segment 6 bases; nucleotides outside the gene matches: 5. The CDR3 totals 13 residues. The germline V gene has CDR1 SNHLY and CDR2 FYNNEI. The chain's CDR3 is CATRTGGHEKLFF. The CDR3 bases are TGTGCCACTAGGACAGGGGGTCATGAAAAACTGTTTTTT.

The chain combines TRBV11-2 with TRBJ2-7; D gene ambiguous. This CDR3 is 14 amino acids long. Germline assignment: CDR1 SGHAT and CDR2 FQNNGV. V was trimmed by 5 bases and J by 4 bases, leaving 15 bases between them. The CDR3 DNA follows: TGTGCCAGCAGCCTCAGGCAAGTTCTTTACGAGCAGTACTTC. It specifies CASSLRQVLYEQYF.

This chain uses TRBV9 with TRBJ1-4, with 10 bases that match TRBD1. The CDR3 runs 15 residues. Germline V gives CDR1 SGDLS, CDR2 YYNGEE. Trimming removed 2 bases from V and 7 bases from J; junction bases left unmatched: 5. The CDR3 loop is CASSVVTGGVEKLFF. For the CDR3, the DNA is TGTGCCAGCAGCGTGGTGACAGGGGGCGTTGAAAAACTGTTTTTT.

V usage is TRBV5-4 and J usage is TRBJ1-2; tentatively, D is TRBD1 (5 bases). V was pared by 0 bases and J by 8 bases, with 11 bases between. The CDR3 consists of 13 residues. In germline, CDR1 is SGHNT, CDR2 YYREEE (reference sequence). CDR3 in amino acids: CASSLEGLEGYTF. Here the CDR3 DNA reads TGTGCCAGCAGCTTGGAGGGGCTAGAGGGCTACACCTTC.

The rearrangement joins TRBV6-5 to TRBJ1-6; tentative D call: TRBD1 (5 bases). The CDR3 totals 13 residues. The germline V gene encodes CDR1 MNHEY and CDR2 SVGAGI. The V and J ends lost 8 bases and 1 base respectively, with 6 bases between them. The CDR3: CASRGSYNSPLHF. As DNA, the CDR3 is TGTGCCAGCCGGGGGTCCTATAATTCACCCCTCCACTTT.

The rearrangement links TRBV5-1 to TRBJ1-3; perhaps TRBD1 as D (5 bases). Germline lookup yields CDR1 SGHRS and CDR2 YFSETQ. V was shortened by 4 bases and J by 0 bases, with 17 bases between the two germline ends. The CDR3 covers 17 residues. The CDR3 loop is CASSPWEGIFSGNTIYF. CDR3 bases: TGCGCCAGCAGCCCCTGGGAGGGGATTTTCTCTGGAAACACCATATATTTT.

The chain carries TRBV2 and TRBJ1-2, with D unresolved. V was shortened by 8 bases and J by 7 bases, with 11 bases between the two germline ends. CDR1 is SNHLY and CDR2 is FYNNEI in the germline V gene. The CDR3 totals 11 residues. CDR3 sequence: CASGTDGGYTF. The CDR3 nucleotides are TGTGCCAGCGGCACAGACGGTGGCTACACCTTC.

V is TRBV5-1 and J is TRBJ2-2; D not certain. The V end was cut by 1 base, the J end by 4 bases, with 8 bases between. Germline CDR1 and CDR2: SGHRS and YFSETQ. This CDR3 region has 14 residues. The DNA for the CDR3 is TGCGCCAGCAGCTTGTCTCCGTTCACCGGGGAGCTGTTTTTT. Encoded protein: CASSLSPFTGELFF.